This TCR beta chain appears in the sequencing data of a study of blood T cell repertoires in COVID-19. Turning to the study itself: Donors in the United States, Italy and Spain gave samples during acute or convalescent COVID-19. PBMCs, B-cell-depleted T cells, or T cells provided the cDNA or gDNA that made up the material.

This table comes from immunoSEQ multiplex PCR, and its TCRdb copy is limited to in-frame clones, with some not included. This table has roughly 230,000 clones, 90% appearing once. This clone came up a few times. Germline V gene lookup returns CDR1 SGHNT and CDR2 YYREEE (reference sequence). V lost 6 bases and J lost 4; bases outside the gene matches: 8. The CDR3 is 14 amino acids. This receptor was obtained from a woman aged 60-75 years with COVID-19, enrolled during active disease. Sequencing used peripheral blood. The chain uses TRBV5-4 and TRBJ2-7; 9 positions match TRBD1. CDR3 protein: CASTNSQGAYEQYF. For the CDR3, the DNA is TGTGCCAGCACCAATTCACAGGGGGCTTACGAGCAGTACTTC.